Listed below are T cell receptor beta chains from one sample, sequenced in a study of T cells in tumors after PD-1 blockade. This table comes from immunoSEQ multiplex PCR, and its TCRdb copy is limited to in-frame clones, with some not included. The sample lists tens of thousands of clones; around 78% were seen once. The sample in question was PBMCs, obtained before anti-PD-1 treatment. These receptors were collected from a human donor with basal cell carcinoma. CDR3s include the opening cysteine and the closing phenylalanine or tryptophan. Each record gives: CDR3 DNA, CDR3 protein, clone size, D gene, CDR3 length, J gene, V gene. The D gene is left open where the match is weak. Clone sizes are given selectively: once, few, many, or a class where the clone is expanded.

DNA: TGTGCCAGCAGTGGACTAGCGGGGGAGGGGGAGACCCAGTACTTC; CDR3: CASSGLAGEGETQYF; size: NA; D: TRBD2; length: 15; J: TRBJ2-5; V: TRBV2
DNA: TGTGCCAGCAGCTTGGCTGGTAGCGGGGGGGCCGTTGCAGATACGCAGTATTTT; CDR3: CASSLAGSGGAVADTQYF; size: NA; D: TRBD2; length: 18; J: TRBJ2-3; V: TRBV5-4
DNA: TGTGCCAGCAGTCCCCCAGCGGTGGCCTTCCCCCAGCATTTT; CDR3: CASSPPAVAFPQHF; size: NA; D: NA; length: 14; J: TRBJ1-5; V: TRBV28
DNA: TGTGCCAGCAGTTTACGGGGGACAGACGCGTACGGGGAGCTGTTTTTT; CDR3: CASSLRGTDAYGELFF; size: NA; D: NA; length: 16; J: TRBJ2-2; V: TRBV27
DNA: TGTGCCCGCAGTGATGGGGGGGCGGGGGAGGGGAGCTCCTACAATGAGCAGTTCTTC; CDR3: CARSDGGAGEGSSYNEQFF; size: few; D: NA; length: 19; J: TRBJ2-1; V: TRBV2
DNA: TGTGCCAGCAGCTTCGCACAGACTGAAGCTTTCTTT; CDR3: CASSFAQTEAFF; size: NA; D: NA; length: 12; J: TRBJ1-1; V: TRBV7-9
DNA: TGTGCCAGCAGCCAAGAGATAGGGGCCCGCTATAATTCACCCCTCCACTTT; CDR3: CASSQEIGARYNSPLHF; size: NA; D: NA; length: 17; J: TRBJ1-6; V: TRBV14
DNA: TGTGCCAGCAGTCGGGACCGGGGTAATTCACCCCTCCACTTT; CDR3: CASSRDRGNSPLHF; size: NA; D: NA; length: 14; J: TRBJ1-6; V: TRBV7-2
DNA: TGTGCCACCAGCAGAGATCAATACGAAACGCAGTATTTT; CDR3: CATSRDQYETQYF; size: NA; D: NA; length: 13; J: TRBJ2-3; V: TRBV15
DNA: TGCGCCAGCAGGACGGGACCGTACACTGAAGCTTTCTTT; CDR3: CASRTGPYTEAFF; size: NA; D: NA; length: 13; J: TRBJ1-1; V: TRBV10-1
DNA: TGTGCCAGCAGCTCCCAAATCGGGACAGCGCAAGAGACCCAGTACTTC; CDR3: CASSSQIGTAQETQYF; size: NA; D: TRBD1; length: 16; J: TRBJ2-5; V: TRBV11-3
DNA: TGTGCCAGCAGTTGGGACAGGGCGAACACCATATATTTT; CDR3: CASSWDRANTIYF; size: NA; D: TRBD1; length: 13; J: TRBJ1-3; V: TRBV12-3/TRBV12-4
DNA: TGTGCCAGCAGCGCCCATACAGGGGACTATGGCTACACCTTC; CDR3: CASSAHTGDYGYTF; size: NA; D: TRBD1; length: 14; J: TRBJ1-2; V: TRBV9
DNA: TGTGCCAGCAGGCAGACAGGGGAAGAGACCCAGTACTTC; CDR3: CASRQTGEETQYF; size: NA; D: TRBD1; length: 13; J: TRBJ2-5; V: TRBV6-5
DNA: TGTGCCAGCAGTGATGTTGGGGACAGGGGGTATGGCTACACCTTC; CDR3: CASSDVGDRGYGYTF; size: few; D: TRBD1; length: 15; J: TRBJ1-2; V: TRBV25-1